These 23 T cell receptor beta chains share one sample of origin, sequenced in a study. Via MiXCR, TCRdb re-called the reads, giving one row per CDR3 protein. The sample consists of 3,500 to 4,500 distinct CDR3 sequences, 9.5% to 10% of them appearing once. Sequenced: CD4+ T cells from peripheral blood. The receptors come from a human donor with rheumatoid arthritis.

Judged by abundance, this clonotype is medium-sized (0.01 to 0.1%). The chain joins TRBV27 to TRBJ1-1; D uncertain. Trimming cost V 3 bases and J 0 bases, with 11 bases left between them. This CDR3 spans 15 amino acids. Germline CDR1 MNHEY, CDR2 SMNVEV (reference sequence). The CDR3 is CASSFKVRMNTEAFF. CDR3 bases: TGTGCCAGCAGTTTTAAGGTCAGAATGAACACTGAAGCTTTCTTT.

This clonotype was seen ten or more times. V and J are TRBV18 and TRBJ2-5; the match to TRBD1 covers 8 bases. Looked up from germline, CDR1 is KGHSH and CDR2 is LQKENI. The junction had 4 bases not matched to a gene; V was cut back by 4 bases and J by 3 bases. The CDR3 has 14 residues. The CDR3 here is CASSRGTGEETQYF. The CDR3 region has the DNA TGTGCCAGCTCACGCGGGACAGGAGAAGAGACCCAGTACTTC. The entire variable domain, with the rest obtained from reference TRBV18 and TRBJ2-5, is as follows: NAGVMQNPRHLVRRRGQEARLRCSPMKGHSHVYWYRQLPEEGLKFMVYLQKENIIDESGMPKERFSAEFPKEGPSILRIQQVVRGDSAAYFCASSRGTGEETQYFGPGTRLLVL.

This clonotype appeared a few times. This may stem from a read error, because a much larger clone lies one nucleotide away. The V gene is TRBV29-1, the J gene TRBJ1-2; TRBD1 matches at 9 bases. This CDR3 has 12 amino acids. The junction had 2 bases not matched to a gene; V was cut back by 5 bases and J by 4 bases. Germline CDR1 and CDR2: SQVTM and ANQGSEA. The CDR3 is CSVTGGTYGYTF. CDR3 DNA sequence: TGCAGCGTTACAGGGGGCACCTATGGCTACACCTTC.

This clonotype is medium-sized. The chain uses TRBV7-8 and TRBJ1-6; no definite D call. V was pared by 5 bases and J by 8 bases, with 13 bases between. Looked up from germline, CDR1 is SGHVS and CDR2 is FQNEAQ. The length of the CDR3 is 14 residues. CDR3 protein: CASSHTGYDSPLHF. As DNA, the CDR3 is TGTGCCAGCAGCCACACGGGGTATGATTCACCCCTCCACTTT.

This clonotype is medium-sized within its sample. The CDR3 loop is CAWSVGGTEAFF. CDR3 bases: TGTGCCTGGAGTGTGGGTGGCACTGAAGCTTTCTTT. V gene TRBV30 combines with J gene TRBJ1-1; D unresolved. CDR1 and CDR2 from the germline V gene are GTSNPN and SVGIG (reference sequence). Between the trimmed V and J ends, which lost 0 bases and 4 bases, there was a span of 6 bases. This CDR3 has 12 amino acids. Full variable domain (missing parts from reference TRBV30 and TRBJ1-1): SQTIHQWPATLVQPVGSPLSLECTVEGTSNPNLYWYRQAAGRGLQLLFYSVGIGQISSEVPQNLSASRPQDRQFILSSKKLLLSDSGFYLCAWSVGGTEAFFGQGTRLTVV.

This clonotype was counted many times. The chain combines TRBV9 with TRBJ2-3; 10 bases map to TRBD2. Germline V CDR1 and CDR2: SGDLS, YYNGEE. This CDR3 has 17 amino acids. The junction had 13 bases not matched to a gene; V was cut back by 3 bases and J by 6 bases. The CDR3 DNA reads as TGTGCCAGCAGCGCCTCCCTAGTAAGCGGGAGGGCGGATACGCAGTATTTT. This sequence encodes CASSASLVSGRADTQYF.

This clonotype is medium-sized in the sample. The rearrangement uses TRBV29-1 and TRBJ2-1; possible D gene TRBD2, 5 bases. With 6 bases removed from V and 4 bases from J, the gap between germline ends came to 10 bases. From germline, CDR1 is SQVTM and CDR2 ANQGSEA. This CDR3 region has 12 residues. CDR3 sequence: CSVHRDYNEQFF. CDR3 nucleotides: TGCAGCGTCCACCGGGATTACAATGAGCAGTTCTTC.

This clonotype is medium-sized by share. One end of the junction does not line up with germline, which may come from a read error. This sequence joins TRBV7-2 and TRBJ1-5; D call uncertain. This CDR3 is built from 13 residues. Germline values: CDR1 SGHTA, CDR2 FQGNSA. The CDR3 here is CASSLYRNRPQHF. In nucleotides, the CDR3 is TGTGCCAGCAGCTTATACAGAAATCGGCCCCAGCATTTT.

In this sample, this clonotype is medium-sized. The gene calls are TRBV7-9 and TRBJ1-4; a weak D match, TRBD1 (6 bases). CDR1 and CDR2 (germline): SEHNR, FQNEAQ (reference sequence). The CDR3 loop spans 18 amino acids. Trimming shortened V by 5 bases and J by 7 bases, and 26 bases separated the two germline ends. CDR3 protein: CASSPEIGTSMRGEKLFF. CDR3 coding DNA: TGTGCCAGCAGCCCAGAGATTGGGACAAGCATGAGGGGTGAAAAACTGTTTTTT.

This clonotype is medium-sized (0.01 to 0.1%) by share. The chain links TRBV12-3 or TRBV12-4 to TRBJ2-7; TRBD2 matches 9 bases. The junction had 8 bases not matched to a gene; V was cut back by 4 bases and J by 7 bases. This CDR3 has 14 amino acids. DNA for the CDR3: TGTGCCAGCAGTTGGACTAGCGTTCCGGGAGAGCAGTACTTC. Translated, it gives CASSWTSVPGEQYF.

By share, this clonotype ranks as medium-sized. The genes are TRBV20-1 and TRBJ1-2; perhaps TRBD1 as D (6 bases). Germline assignment: CDR1 DFQATT and CDR2 SNEGSKA (reference sequence). The CDR3 extends over 15 amino acids. The V and J ends lost 4 bases and 4 bases respectively, with 19 bases between them. CDR3 DNA sequence: TGCAGTGCTATCCCGAACCAGGGGCAATCCTATGGCTACACCTTC. This sequence encodes CSAIPNQGQSYGYTF.

This clonotype showed up just a few times. The junction shows a germline mismatch at one end, possibly a read error. The chain has TRBV6-6 and TRBJ1-2; D is perhaps TRBD1 (5 bases). Germline V lookup: CDR1 MNHNY, CDR2 SVGAGI (reference sequence). The CDR3 is 14 residues long. This CDR3 reads CANSYGGPAGGYTF. CDR3 bases: TGTGCCAACAGTTACGGGGGACCAGCAGGTGGCTACACCTTC.

This clonotype was counted between two and nine times. The J gene is TRBJ1-1, the V gene TRBV13; TRBD1 matches 7 bases. Trimming cost V 4 bases and J 4 bases; bases outside gene matches: 9. CDR1 PRHDT and CDR2 FYEKMQ come from the germline V gene (reference sequence). This CDR3 has 15 residues. CDR3 residues: CASSSNRGEGTEAFF. For the CDR3, the DNA is TGTGCCAGCAGCTCAAACAGGGGTGAGGGCACTGAAGCTTTCTTT. Drawing the rest from reference TRBV13 and TRBJ1-1, the complete variable domain is AAGVIQSPRHLIKEKRETATLKCYPIPRHDTVYWYQQGPGQDPQFLISFYEKMQSDKGSIPDRFSAQQFSDYHSELNMSSLELGDSALYFCASSSNRGEGTEAFFGQGTRLTVV.

By its share, this clonotype is large. V usage is TRBV3-1 and J usage is TRBJ1-1; D is perhaps TRBD1 (5 bases). The ends were cut back, 1 base at V and 4 bases at J, with 13 bases in the middle. CDR1 is LGHDT, CDR2 YNNKEL, per germline (reference sequence). The CDR3 is made up of 15 amino acids. As DNA, the CDR3 is TGTGCCAGCAGCCAAGCCACACAGGTGGGCACTGAAGCTTTCTTT. Translated: CASSQATQVGTEAFF.

To note about this clonotype: This may stem from a read error, because a much larger clone lies one nucleotide away. This rearrangement joins TRBV12-3 or TRBV12-4 to TRBJ2-1; no reliable D call. With 8 bases removed from V and 7 bases from J, the gap between germline ends came to 18 bases. This CDR3 comprises 14 residues. The CDR3 protein is CASGSVERRNEQFF. In DNA, the CDR3 is TGTGCCAGCGGGTCAGTGGAGCGCAGAAATGAGCAGTTCTTC.

As concerns this clonotype: A much larger clone lies one base from this, so it may be a read error. V and J are TRBV2 and TRBJ2-7, with 8 bases fitting TRBD1. The CDR3 runs 13 residues. Germline CDR1 SNHLY, CDR2 FYNNEI. The CDR3 reads CVSSPDRVHEQYF. CDR3 sequence (DNA): TGTGTCAGCAGTCCGGACAGGGTCCACGAGCAGTACTTC.

There are a few counts of this clonotype. The chain recombines TRBV7-9 with TRBJ2-2; D not certain. With 0 bases removed from V and 5 bases from J, the gap between germline ends came to 7 bases. Germline-derived CDR1 and CDR2 are SEHNR and FQNEAQ (reference sequence). This CDR3 comprises 14 residues. This chain's CDR3 is CASSLAGDTGELFF. CDR3 in DNA: TGTGCCAGCAGCTTAGCAGGCGATACCGGGGAGCTGTTTTTT.

This clonotype is judged medium-sized. The J gene is TRBJ2-1, the V gene TRBV3-1; 8 bases map to TRBD1. The ends lost 3 bases at V and 3 bases at J; junction bases unmatched: 4. There are 15 residues in the CDR3. From germline, CDR1 is LGHDT and CDR2 YNNKEL (reference sequence). The CDR3 DNA sequence: TGTGCCAGCAGCCAGGGCAGGGGGCTCTACAATGAGCAGTTCTTC. Translated: CASSQGRGLYNEQFF.

This clonotype was observed at least ten times. The gene calls are TRBV19 and TRBJ1-5; D may be TRBD1 (5 bases). V lost 6 bases and J lost 0, with 9 bases in between. This CDR3 has 14 residues. Per the germline V gene, CDR1 is LNHDA and CDR2 is SQIVND (reference sequence). For the CDR3, the DNA is TGTGCCAGTAGAGCAGGGTATAGCAATCAGCCCCAGCATTTT. Protein product: CASRAGYSNQPQHF.

The sample holds a few counts of this clonotype. This rearrangement joins TRBV12-3 or TRBV12-4 to TRBJ1-2, with 10 bases fitting TRBD1. Losses at the gene ends were 7 bases for V and 4 bases for J; bases not matched to a gene: 12. The CDR3 loop spans 16 amino acids. The CDR3 here is CASIPGQGDMGYGYTF. CDR3 DNA: TGTGCCAGCATCCCCGGACAGGGGGATATGGGCTATGGCTACACCTTC.

This clonotype was recorded a few times. V gene TRBV7-9 combines with J gene TRBJ1-2; D is uncertain. The germline V gene has CDR1 SEHNR and CDR2 FQNEAQ (reference sequence). Trimming cost V 5 bases and J 2 bases, with 9 bases left between them. There are 13 residues in the CDR3. CDR3 sequence: CASSPSQNYGYTF. CDR3 nucleotide sequence: TGTGCCAGCAGCCCTAGTCAGAACTATGGCTACACCTTC.

The chain uses TRBV28 and TRBJ2-2; no definite D call. V was cut by 3 bases and J by 4 bases, with 6 bases left in between. Germline CDR1 MDHEN, CDR2 SYDVKM. This CDR3 is built from 13 residues. The CDR3 DNA sequence: TGTGCCAGCAGTTTGGCGTTCACCGGGGAGCTGTTTTTT. This translates into CASSLAFTGELFF.

By sample share, this clonotype is medium-sized. V usage is TRBV7-3 and J usage is TRBJ2-1, with a possible D match to TRBD1 (6 bases). Germline V gives CDR1 SGHTA, CDR2 FQGTGA. The CDR3 extends over 13 amino acids. V lost 5 bases and J lost 9, with 14 bases in between. CDR3 DNA: TGTGCCAGCAGCGAGTTGGGGGCGGGTGAGCAGTTCTTC. This sequence encodes CASSELGAGEQFF.